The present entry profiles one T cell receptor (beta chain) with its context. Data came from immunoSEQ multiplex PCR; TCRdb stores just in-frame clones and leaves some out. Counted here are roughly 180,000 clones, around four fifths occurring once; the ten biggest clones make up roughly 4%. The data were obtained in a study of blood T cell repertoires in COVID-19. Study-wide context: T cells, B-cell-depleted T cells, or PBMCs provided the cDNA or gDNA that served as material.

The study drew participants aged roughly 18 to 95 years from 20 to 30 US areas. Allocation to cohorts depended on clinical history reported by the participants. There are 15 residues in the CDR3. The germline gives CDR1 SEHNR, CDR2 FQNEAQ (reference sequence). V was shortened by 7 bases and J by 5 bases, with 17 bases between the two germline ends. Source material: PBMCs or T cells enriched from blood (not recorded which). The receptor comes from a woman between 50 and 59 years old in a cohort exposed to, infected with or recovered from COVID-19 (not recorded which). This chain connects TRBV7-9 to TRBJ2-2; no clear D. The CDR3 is CASIPRIAGTGELFF. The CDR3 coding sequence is TGTGCCAGCATCCCGAGGATAGCTGGGACCGGGGAGCTGTTTTTT. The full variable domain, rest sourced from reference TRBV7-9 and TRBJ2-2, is DTGVSQNPRHKITKRGQNVTFRCDPISEHNRLYWYRQTLGQGPEFLTYFQNEAQLEKSRLLSDRFSAERPKGSFSTLEIQRTEQGDSAMYLCASIPRIAGTGELFFGEGSRLTVL.